The 30 T cell receptor beta chains given below trace back to one sample, sequenced in a study of cytotoxic CD8 clonotypes in ibrutinib-treated CLL. The assay was immunoSEQ multiplex PCR, and TCRdb's table has in-frame clones only and misses some. The sample includes approximately 170,000 clones, about 88% of them seen just once. The sequencing used PBMCs, collected at disease progression, from a patient treated with ibrutinib. These receptors were collected from a human donor with chronic lymphocytic leukemia.

The chain is built from TRBV19 and TRBJ1-2; 8 bases match TRBD1. With V trimmed by 8 bases and J by 2 bases, 7 bases remained unmatched. The CDR3 extends over 14 amino acids. CDR1 and CDR2 (germline): LNHDA, SQIVND (reference sequence). CDR3 sequence reads: CASQQQGGNYGYTF. Written as DNA, the CDR3 is TGTGCCAGTCAACAACAGGGGGGCAACTATGGCTACACCTTC.

This chain links TRBV9 with TRBJ2-1; the D gene is possibly TRBD2 (6 bases). The CDR3 covers 15 residues. Germline V lookup: CDR1 SGDLS, CDR2 YYNGEE. Trimming stripped 4 bases from V and 9 bases from J, with 20 bases between. The CDR3 loop is CASSPQIGEEGEQFF. The CDR3 coding sequence is TGTGCCAGCAGCCCCCAAATAGGGGAGGAAGGTGAGCAGTTCTTC. Supplemented by reference TRBV9 and TRBJ2-1, the full variable domain reads DSGVTQTPKHLITATGQRVTLRCSPRSGDLSVYWYQQSLDQGLQFLIQYYNGEERAKGNILERFSAQQFPDLHSELNLSSLELGDSALYFCASSPQIGEEGEQFFGPGTRLTVL.

The chain couples TRBV7-3 to TRBJ2-1, with TRBD2 matching over 9 bases. J lost 0 bases, V lost 4 bases, and 7 bases had no gene match. This CDR3 contains 17 residues. Per the germline V gene, CDR1 is SGHTA and CDR2 is FQGTGA. The CDR3 DNA sequence: TGTGCCAGCAGCTACCGACTAGCGGTGAGCTCCTACAATGAGCAGTTCTTC. This sequence encodes CASSYRLAVSSYNEQFF.

This chain uses TRBV19 with TRBJ1-5; D is unresolved. The V end was cut by 6 bases, the J end by 7 bases, with 13 bases between. There are 13 residues in the CDR3. Germline CDR1 LNHDA, CDR2 SQIVND (reference sequence). For the CDR3, the DNA is TGTGCCAGTAGGTTGGATAACTACCAGCCCCAGCATTTT. It is translated as CASRLDNYQPQHF.

This chain uses TRBV4-2 with TRBJ2-5; the match to TRBD2 covers 13 bases. The V segment lost 4 bases and the J segment 3 bases; nucleotides outside the gene matches: 5. The CDR3 extends over 16 amino acids. Looked up from germline, CDR1 is LGHNA and CDR2 is YNFKEQ. For the CDR3, the DNA is TGTGCCAGCAGCCGAGCACTAGCGGGAGGGGAAGAGACCCAGTACTTC. Translating gives CASSRALAGGEETQYF.

The chain employs TRBV4-3 and TRBJ2-3; D unresolved. This CDR3 is built from 15 residues. V was clipped by 0 bases and J by 0 bases, with 7 bases between them. From germline, CDR1 is LGHNA and CDR2 YSLEER. CDR3 bases: TGCGCCAGCAGCCAAGATGTGTCTAGCACAGATACGCAGTATTTT. Amino acids: CASSQDVSSTDTQYF.

The rearrangement uses TRBV5-1 and TRBJ2-7; TRBD2 matches 9 bases. Trimming at V came to 4 bases and at J to 4 bases, leaving 18 bases not matched to a gene. The germline CDR1 and CDR2 sequences are SGHRS and YFSETQ. The CDR3 has 18 residues. CDR3 bases: TGCGCCAGCAGCCCCTGGGGAGCGGGAGGCGGTAACGCGTACGAGCAGTACTTC. This sequence encodes CASSPWGAGGGNAYEQYF.

The chain carries TRBV19 and TRBJ1-3; TRBD1 agrees at 9 bases. With 5 bases clipped from V and 0 bases from J, the junction kept 5 bases outside the gene matches. The CDR3 contains 16 residues. CDR1 is LNHDA and CDR2 is SQIVND in the germline V gene (reference sequence). The CDR3 is CASSSGQGFSGNTIYF. CDR3 DNA: TGTGCCAGTAGTTCCGGACAGGGGTTCTCTGGAAACACCATATATTTT.

The chain couples TRBV19 to TRBJ1-5; D is uncertain. This CDR3 comprises 17 residues. Trimming took off 5 bases at V and 6 bases at J, with 23 bases between the two ends. The germline gives CDR1 LNHDA, CDR2 SQIVND (reference sequence). The CDR3 DNA sequence: TGTGCCAGTAGTCCCCGAGGGTCGGGTTATTTGGGTCAGCCCCAGCATTTT. Translation gives CASSPRGSGYLGQPQHF.

The chain carries TRBV7-9 and TRBJ1-1; D is uncertain. This CDR3 comprises 14 residues. Trimming took off 6 bases at V and 3 bases at J, with 14 bases between the two ends. Germline V gene sequence: CDR1 SEHNR, CDR2 FQNEAQ (reference sequence). CDR3 sequence (DNA): TGTGCCAGCAGTCTCCCCTTTGCTTACACTGAAGCTTTCTTT. Translation gives CASSLPFAYTEAFF.

The V call is TRBV7-2, the J call TRBJ2-1; 11 bases fit TRBD2. The CDR3 consists of 15 residues. CDR1 is SGHTA, CDR2 FQGNSA, per germline. The J segment lost 7 bases and the V segment lost 4 bases, leaving 6 bases of the junction unmatched. The CDR3 spells CASSWGLAETNEQFF. CDR3 sequence (DNA): TGTGCCAGCAGCTGGGGACTAGCGGAGACTAATGAGCAGTTCTTC.

The rearrangement uses TRBV7-2 and TRBJ2-7, with TRBD1 matching 7 bases. CDR1 is SGHTA, CDR2 FQGNSA, per germline. Germline trimming cut 7 bases from V and 6 bases from J; bases unmatched to any gene: 6. The CDR3 extends over 12 amino acids. The CDR3 DNA reads TGTGCCAGCACCCAACCAGGGGGCGAGCAGTACTTC. Amino acids: CASTQPGGEQYF.

The V gene is TRBV29-1, the J gene TRBJ2-7, with TRBD1 identical over 8 bases. The CDR3 is 10 residues long. CDR1 is SQVTM and CDR2 is ANQGSEA in the germline V gene. V lost 7 bases and J lost 9; bases outside the gene matches: 5. The CDR3 loop reads CSAGTGRQYF. As DNA, the CDR3 is TGCAGCGCAGGGACAGGCCGGCAGTACTTC.

The chain uses TRBV13 and TRBJ1-5, with D maybe TRBD1 (6 bases). The CDR3 is 15 residues long. With 4 bases removed from V and 6 bases from J, the gap between germline ends came to 16 bases. Germline values: CDR1 PRHDT, CDR2 FYEKMQ (reference sequence). CDR3 amino acids: CASSWRGQYGQPQHF. The CDR3 coding sequence is TGTGCCAGCAGCTGGAGAGGACAGTACGGTCAGCCCCAGCATTTT.

V gene TRBV9 combines with J gene TRBJ2-7; unclear D gene. CDR3 length: 15 residues. Trimming cost V 2 bases and J 3 bases, with 15 bases left between them. Germline V CDR1 and CDR2: SGDLS, YYNGEE. The CDR3 here is CASSVGQAEHYEQYF. The DNA for the CDR3 is TGTGCCAGCAGCGTCGGGCAGGCAGAACACTACGAGCAGTACTTC.

The chain carries TRBV29-1 and TRBJ1-4; weak D call: TRBD1 (5 bases). Per the germline V gene, CDR1 is SQVTM and CDR2 is ANQGSEA. V was cut by 5 bases and J by 6 bases, with 13 bases left in between. The CDR3 is made up of 13 amino acids. The CDR3 DNA sequence: TGCAGCGTTTTGGGAGGGGAGCATGAAAAACTGTTTTTT. Protein sequence: CSVLGGEHEKLFF. The variable domain in full, with the rest retrieved from reference TRBV29-1 and TRBJ1-4, is SAVISQKPSRDICQRGTSLTIQCQVDSQVTMMFWYRQQPGQSLTLIATANQGSEATYESGFVIDKFPISRPNLTFSTLTVSNMSPEDSSIYLCSVLGGEHEKLFFGSGTQLSVL.

This clone turned up a few times. The V and J genes are TRBV4-1 and TRBJ1-1, with D uncertain. From germline, CDR1 is MGHRA and CDR2 YSYEKL. Trimming stripped 0 bases from V and 2 bases from J, with 25 bases between. The CDR3 spans 20 residues. Written as DNA, the CDR3 is TGCGCCAGCAGCCAAGAAGTAGGAAAAGGCTTCAGGAAAGGAAACACTGAAGCTTTCTTT. Translated: CASSQEVGKGFRKGNTEAFF.

This chain uses TRBV19 with TRBJ2-1, with 8 bases fitting TRBD2. V was clipped by 4 bases and J by 0 bases; unmatched bases: 5. The CDR3 totals 16 residues. Looked up from germline, CDR1 is LNHDA and CDR2 is SQIVND (reference sequence). The CDR3 is CASSTMSGSSYNEQFF. DNA of the CDR3: TGTGCCAGTAGTACCATGAGCGGGAGCTCCTACAATGAGCAGTTCTTC.

The DNA of the CDR3 is TGCAGCGTTGAAGATCGGGGGGGTAACTATGGCTACACCTTC. It is translated as CSVEDRGGNYGYTF. V usage is TRBV29-1 and J usage is TRBJ1-2, with D tentatively TRBD1 (5 bases). Trimming cost V 0 bases and J 1 base, with 9 bases left between them. The germline CDR1 and CDR2 sequences are SQVTM and ANQGSEA. The CDR3 consists of 14 residues. Together with reference TRBV29-1 and TRBJ1-2, the CDR3 gives the full variable domain: SAVISQKPSRDICQRGTSLTIQCQVDSQVTMMFWYRQQPGQSLTLIATANQGSEATYESGFVIDKFPISRPNLTFSTLTVSNMSPEDSSIYLCSVEDRGGNYGYTFGSGTRLTVV.

The chain recombines TRBV6-5 with TRBJ1-1; D not certain. The CDR3 covers 14 residues. The germline V gene has CDR1 MNHEY and CDR2 SVGAGI. V lost 5 bases and J lost 0, with 10 bases in between. CDR3 coding DNA: TGTGCCAGCAGTATAGGACTGCTGAACACTGAAGCTTTCTTT. It yields the protein CASSIGLLNTEAFF.

The CDR3 loop reads CASSFGREGGELFF. CDR3 in DNA: TGTGCCAGCAGTTTTGGGCGGGAAGGCGGGGAGCTGTTTTTT. The chain joins TRBV28 to TRBJ2-2; D is perhaps TRBD2 (6 bases). CDR1 and CDR2 (germline): MDHEN, SYDVKM. V was pared by 3 bases and J by 7 bases, with 12 bases between. The CDR3 is made up of 14 amino acids.

The chain carries TRBV5-4 and TRBJ2-2; 13 bases agree with TRBD2. The CDR3 consists of 17 residues. Trimming cost V 4 bases and J 10 bases; bases outside gene matches: 13. Germline V gene data show CDR1 as SGHNT and CDR2 as YYREEE (reference sequence). The CDR3 DNA reads TGTGCCAGCAGCGGGGGAGGACTAGCGGGAGACTTTGAGGAGCTGTTTTTT. Its translation: CASSGGGLAGDFEELFF.

The chain has TRBV2 and TRBJ2-1; 9 bases are shared with TRBD2. Per the germline V gene, CDR1 is SNHLY and CDR2 is FYNNEI. After removal of 6 bases from V and 6 bases from J, the junction contained 12 bases not matched to a gene. The CDR3 covers 16 residues. Here the CDR3 reads CASRLEGGRVGNEQFF. The CDR3 DNA follows: TGTGCCAGCAGATTAGAAGGCGGGAGGGTAGGCAATGAGCAGTTCTTC.

J is TRBJ2-5 and V is TRBV7-2, with 12 positions matching TRBD2. From germline, CDR1 is SGHTA and CDR2 FQGNSA. CDR3 length: 17 amino acids. J was trimmed by 5 bases and V by 5 bases; bases with no gene match: 12. CDR3 in DNA: TGTGCCAGCAGCCCCAGAGTGTGGACTAGCGGGACCGAGACCCAGTACTTC. Encoded protein: CASSPRVWTSGTETQYF. Filled out from reference TRBV7-2 and TRBJ2-5, the complete variable domain reads GAGVSQSPSNKVTEKGKDVELRCDPISGHTALYWYRQSLGQGLEFLIYFQGNSAPDKSGLPSDRFSAERTGGSVSTLTIQRTQQEDSAVYLCASSPRVWTSGTETQYFGPGTRLLVL.

The rearrangement joins TRBV7-9 to TRBJ2-7; maybe TRBD2 (5 bases). V lost 1 base to trimming and J lost 6 bases, with 25 bases between them. This CDR3 region has 18 residues. Germline-derived CDR1 and CDR2 are SEHNR and FQNEAQ (reference sequence). CDR3 loop: CASSLDILGAALRSEQYF. The DNA of the CDR3 is TGTGCCAGCAGCTTAGATATTCTAGGAGCGGCCCTCCGATCCGAGCAGTACTTC.

V usage is TRBV7-3 and J usage is TRBJ2-1; no clear D gene. Between the trimmed V and J ends, which lost 4 bases and 0 bases, there was a span of 10 bases. Germline CDR1 SGHTA, CDR2 FQGTGA. The CDR3 contains 15 residues. The CDR3 DNA follows: TGTGCCAGCAGCTCGACACTGAGCTCCTACAATGAGCAGTTCTTC. Translating it yields CASSSTLSSYNEQFF. The whole variable domain, remainder taken from reference TRBV7-3 and TRBJ2-1, is GAGVSQTPSNKVTEKGKYVELRCDPISGHTALYWYRQSLGQGPEFLIYFQGTGAADDSGLPNDRFFAVRPEGSVSTLKIQRTERGDSAVYLCASSSTLSSYNEQFFGPGTRLTVL.

The V and J genes are TRBV14 and TRBJ1-2, with 7 bases fitting TRBD1. The CDR3 totals 17 residues. CDR1 is SGHDN, CDR2 FVKESK, per germline. V trimming: 0 bases; J trimming: 3 bases; junction bases outside the gene matches: 10. DNA for the CDR3: TGTGCCAGCAGCCAAGAGGACAGGACCCAAGGGGACTATGGCTACACCTTC. Amino acids: CASSQEDRTQGDYGYTF.

The chain is built from TRBV9 and TRBJ1-1; TRBD1 is a possible D gene (5 bases). Looked up from germline, CDR1 is SGDLS and CDR2 is YYNGEE. The ends were cut back, 6 bases at V and 2 bases at J, with 17 bases in the middle. This CDR3 contains 15 residues. For the CDR3, the DNA is TGTGCCAGCATGAAAGGGCTGCAGGGTAACACTGAAGCTTTCTTT. Its protein product is CASMKGLQGNTEAFF.

CDR3 sequence reads: CASSSLGGGNEQFF. The DNA of the CDR3 is TGCGCCAGCAGCTCCTTGGGGGGAGGTAATGAGCAGTTCTTC. The rearrangement joins TRBV5-1 to TRBJ2-1; possible D gene TRBD2, 6 bases. The CDR3 contains 14 residues. Per germline, CDR1 SGHRS and CDR2 YFSETQ. V gave up 3 bases and J gave up 7 bases, with 14 bases separating them.

Only one count was recorded for this clone. The CDR3 nucleotides read TGTGCCAGCAGCCCTTCCCAGGGCGGCGCAAAACTGTTTTTT. This sequence encodes CASSPSQGGAKLFF. V usage is TRBV11-2 and J usage is TRBJ1-4, with D tentatively TRBD1 (5 bases). Trimming shortened V by 5 bases and J by 10 bases, and 17 bases separated the two germline ends. The CDR3 is made up of 14 amino acids. CDR1 is SGHAT and CDR2 is FQNNGV in the germline V gene.